The T cell receptor beta chain under discussion was sequenced for a study of T cell responses to AZD1222 COVID-19 vaccine. Study observations and caveats: The number of AZD1222 recipients seropositive at baseline was only 6 or 7. As reported, nearly half of all spike-specific TCRs target variant regions that are unmutated. Once two AZD1222 doses were given, Spike-specific TCR breadth and depth went up.

V lost 3 bases and J 1 base, leaving 12 bases between the germline ends. The CDR3 is 15 amino acids. The germline gives CDR1 SGHTA, CDR2 FQGTGA. Details on this clone: Antigen specificity is unknown.

Assay used: immunoSEQ multiplex PCR; TCRdb lists only in-frame clones, some missing. The sample yields 75,000 to 95,000 clones, 85% seen once. Second doses that came at about 4 or about 12 weeks were put together. This receptor was taken from an adult who received the AZD1222 COVID-19 vaccine. The sample consisted of peripheral blood, taken 28 days after the second AZD1222 dose. The chain carries TRBV7-3 and TRBJ1-1, with a tentative D call TRBD1 (5 bases). The DNA for the CDR3 is TGTGCCAGCAGCTTTCCGTCCGGGGGGAACACTGAAGCTTTCTTT. As protein: CASSFPSGGNTEAFF. Supplemented by reference TRBV7-3 and TRBJ1-1, the full variable domain reads GAGVSQTPSNKVTEKGKYVELRCDPISGHTALYWYRQSLGQGPEFLIYFQGTGAADDSGLPNDRFFAVRPEGSVSTLKIQRTERGDSAVYLCASSFPSGGNTEAFFGQGTRLTVV.